One TCR beta chain is described in this entry. What it binds is unknown. Generated by immunoSEQ multiplex PCR, the TCRdb table keeps only in-frame clones and is missing some. Of roughly 100,000 clones listed, 86% are singletons. This record belongs to a study of T cell responses to AZD1222 COVID-19 vaccine. Study information: Investigators merged groups given second doses at roughly 4 or roughly 12 weeks.

Germline V gene sequence: CDR1 LGHNA, CDR2 YNFKEQ. CDR3 length: 14 residues. The V and J ends lost 5 bases and 7 bases, in that order; junction bases with no gene match: 10. General study findings and limits: Repertoire sampling happened only post peak T cell response. Regions 160-218 and 743-854 dominated among vaccine-associated CD4 TCRs spanning spike.

The specimen comprised peripheral blood, sampled on day 0 of AZD1222 vaccination. This TCR derives from an adult in good health. This chain links TRBV4-2 with TRBJ1-2; 7 bases map to TRBD1. In DNA form, the CDR3 reads TGTGCCAGCAGCGAGCGACAGGGCCCTGGTGGCTACACCTTC. This translates into CASSERQGPGGYTF.